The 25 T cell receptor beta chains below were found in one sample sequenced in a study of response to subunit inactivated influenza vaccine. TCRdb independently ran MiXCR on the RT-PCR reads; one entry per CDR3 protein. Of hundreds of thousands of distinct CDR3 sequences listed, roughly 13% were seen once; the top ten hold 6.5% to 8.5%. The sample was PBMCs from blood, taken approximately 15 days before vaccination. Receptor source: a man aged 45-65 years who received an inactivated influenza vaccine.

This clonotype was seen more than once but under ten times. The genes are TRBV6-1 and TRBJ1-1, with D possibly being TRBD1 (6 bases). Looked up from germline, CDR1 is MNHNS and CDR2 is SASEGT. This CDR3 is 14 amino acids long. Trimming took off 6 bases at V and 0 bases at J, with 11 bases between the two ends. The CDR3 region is CASRTGLMNTEAFF. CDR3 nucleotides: TGTGCCAGCAGGACAGGACTCATGAACACTGAAGCTTTCTTT.

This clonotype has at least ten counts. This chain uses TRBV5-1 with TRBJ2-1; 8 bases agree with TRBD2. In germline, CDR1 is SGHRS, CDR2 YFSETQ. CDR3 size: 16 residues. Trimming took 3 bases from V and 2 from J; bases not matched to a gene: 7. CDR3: CASSWAGTSPYNEQFF. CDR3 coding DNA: TGCGCCAGCAGCTGGGCCGGGACTAGTCCCTACAATGAGCAGTTCTTC.

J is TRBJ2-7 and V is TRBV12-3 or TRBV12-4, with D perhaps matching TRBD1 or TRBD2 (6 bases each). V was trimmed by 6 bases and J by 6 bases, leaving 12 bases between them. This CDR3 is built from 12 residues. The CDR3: CASSRGRAEQYF. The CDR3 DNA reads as TGTGCCAGCAGCCGGGGGCGGGCCGAGCAGTACTTC.

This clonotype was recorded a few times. CDR3 loop: CASSQPGTYEQYF. CDR3 in DNA: TGTGCCAGCAGCCAGCCAGGGACCTACGAGCAGTACTTC. V gene TRBV14 combines with J gene TRBJ2-7; possibly TRBD1 for D (5 bases). Trimming cost V 3 bases and J 2 bases, with 8 bases left between them. CDR1 SGHDN and CDR2 FVKESK come from the germline V gene. CDR3 length: 13 residues.

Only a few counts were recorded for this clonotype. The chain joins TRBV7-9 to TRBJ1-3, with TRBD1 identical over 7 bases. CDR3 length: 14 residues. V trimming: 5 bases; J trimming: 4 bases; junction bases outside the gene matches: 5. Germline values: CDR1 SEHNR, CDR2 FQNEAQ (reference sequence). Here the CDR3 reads CASSLGQIGNTIYF. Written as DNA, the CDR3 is TGTGCCAGCAGCCTGGGACAGATCGGAAACACCATATATTTT.

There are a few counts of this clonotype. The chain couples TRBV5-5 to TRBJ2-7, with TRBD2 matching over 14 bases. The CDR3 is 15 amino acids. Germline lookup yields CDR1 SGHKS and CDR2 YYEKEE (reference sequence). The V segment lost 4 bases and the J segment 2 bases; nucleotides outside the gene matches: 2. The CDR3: CASSGGLAGAYEQYF. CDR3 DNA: TGTGCCAGCAGCGGGGGACTAGCGGGGGCCTACGAGCAGTACTTC.

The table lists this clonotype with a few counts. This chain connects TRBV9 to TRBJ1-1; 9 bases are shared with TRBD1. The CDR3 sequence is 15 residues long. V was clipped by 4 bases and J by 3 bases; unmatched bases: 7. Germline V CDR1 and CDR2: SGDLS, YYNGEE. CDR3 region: CASSSDRGVDTEAFF. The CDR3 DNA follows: TGTGCCAGCAGCTCCGACAGGGGGGTTGACACTGAAGCTTTCTTT.

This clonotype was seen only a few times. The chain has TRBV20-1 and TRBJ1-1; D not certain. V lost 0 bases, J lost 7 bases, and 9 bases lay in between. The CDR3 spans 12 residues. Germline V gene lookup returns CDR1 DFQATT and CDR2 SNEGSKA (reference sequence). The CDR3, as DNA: TGCAGTGCTAGAGAAAAGTTGGGTGAAGCTTTCTTT. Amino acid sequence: CSAREKLGEAFF.

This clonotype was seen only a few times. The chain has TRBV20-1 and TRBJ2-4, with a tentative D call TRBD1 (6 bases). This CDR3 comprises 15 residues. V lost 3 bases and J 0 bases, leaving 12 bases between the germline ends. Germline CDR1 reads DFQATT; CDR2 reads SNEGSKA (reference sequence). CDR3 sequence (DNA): TGCAGTGCTAGGACAGGACCTGTAGCCAAAAACATTCAGTACTTC. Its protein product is CSARTGPVAKNIQYF.

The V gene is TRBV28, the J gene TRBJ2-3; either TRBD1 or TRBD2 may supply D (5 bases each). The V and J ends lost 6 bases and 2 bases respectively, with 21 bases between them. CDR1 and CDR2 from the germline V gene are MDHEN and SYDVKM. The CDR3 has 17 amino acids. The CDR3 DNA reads TGTGCCAGCAGCCGCCTCTGGGGACCGACAGACACAGATACGCAGTATTTT. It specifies CASSRLWGPTDTDTQYF.

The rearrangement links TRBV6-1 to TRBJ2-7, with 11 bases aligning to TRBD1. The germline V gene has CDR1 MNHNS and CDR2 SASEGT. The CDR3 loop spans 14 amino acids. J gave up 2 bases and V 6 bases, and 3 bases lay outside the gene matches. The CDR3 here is CASSWTGGPYEQYF. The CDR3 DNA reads TGTGCCAGCAGCTGGACAGGGGGCCCCTACGAGCAGTACTTC.

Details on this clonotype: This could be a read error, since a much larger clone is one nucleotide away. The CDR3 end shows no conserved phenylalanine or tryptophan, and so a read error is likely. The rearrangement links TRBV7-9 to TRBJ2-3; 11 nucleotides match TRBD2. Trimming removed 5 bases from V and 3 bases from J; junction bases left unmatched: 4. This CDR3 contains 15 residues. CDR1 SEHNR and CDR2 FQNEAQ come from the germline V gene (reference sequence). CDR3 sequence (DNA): TGTGCCAGCAGCCCGACTAGCGGGGCGACAGATACGCAGTATCTT. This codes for CASSPTSGATDTQYL.

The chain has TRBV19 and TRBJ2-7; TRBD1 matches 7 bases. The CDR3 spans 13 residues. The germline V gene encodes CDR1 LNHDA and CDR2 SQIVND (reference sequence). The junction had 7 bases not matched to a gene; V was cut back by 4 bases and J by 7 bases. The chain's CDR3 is CASSTGTAGEQYF. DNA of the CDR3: TGTGCCAGTAGTACCGGGACAGCTGGGGAGCAGTACTTC.

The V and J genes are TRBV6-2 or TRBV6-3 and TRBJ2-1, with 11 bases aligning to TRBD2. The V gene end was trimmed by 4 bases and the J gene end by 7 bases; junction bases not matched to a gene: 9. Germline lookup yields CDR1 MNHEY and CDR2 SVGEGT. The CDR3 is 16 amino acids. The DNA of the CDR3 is TGTGCCAGCAGTTGGACCGGGACTAGCGGTCAAAATGAGCAGTTCTTC. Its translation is CASSWTGTSGQNEQFF.

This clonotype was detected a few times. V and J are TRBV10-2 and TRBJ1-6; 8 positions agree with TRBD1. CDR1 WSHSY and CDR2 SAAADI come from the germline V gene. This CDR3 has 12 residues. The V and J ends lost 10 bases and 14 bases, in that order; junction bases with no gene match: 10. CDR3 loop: CATSEQGEALHF. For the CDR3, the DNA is TGCGCCACCTCAGAACAGGGGGAAGCCCTCCACTTT.

The CDR3 region is CASSHPGTSNTEAFF. The CDR3 coding sequence is TGTGCCAGCAGCCATCCCGGGACATCGAACACTGAAGCTTTCTTT. The V call is TRBV5-5, the J call TRBJ1-1; possible D gene TRBD1, 6 bases. The V and J ends lost 4 bases and 1 base respectively, with 14 bases between them. The germline V gene encodes CDR1 SGHKS and CDR2 YYEKEE (reference sequence). The CDR3 consists of 15 residues.

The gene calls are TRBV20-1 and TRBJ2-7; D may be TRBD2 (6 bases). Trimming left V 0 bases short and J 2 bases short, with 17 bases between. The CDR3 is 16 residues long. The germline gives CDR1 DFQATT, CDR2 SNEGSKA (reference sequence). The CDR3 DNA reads TGCAGTGCTAGAGATCCCGGGAGACTGAGTCCCTACGAGCAGTACTTC. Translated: CSARDPGRLSPYEQYF.

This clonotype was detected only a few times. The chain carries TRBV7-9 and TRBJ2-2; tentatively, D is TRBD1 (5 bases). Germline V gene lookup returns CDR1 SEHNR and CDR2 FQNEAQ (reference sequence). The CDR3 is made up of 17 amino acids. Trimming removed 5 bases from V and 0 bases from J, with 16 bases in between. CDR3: CASSAQGRTTNTGELFF. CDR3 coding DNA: TGTGCCAGCAGCGCCCAGGGTAGAACGACGAACACCGGGGAGCTGTTTTTT.

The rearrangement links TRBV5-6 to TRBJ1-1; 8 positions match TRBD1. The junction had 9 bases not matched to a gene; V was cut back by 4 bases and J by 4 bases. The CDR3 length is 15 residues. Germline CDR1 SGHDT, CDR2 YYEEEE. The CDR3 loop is CASSRTGTSGTEAFF. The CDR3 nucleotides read TGTGCCAGCAGCCGGACAGGGACTTCGGGCACTGAAGCTTTCTTT.

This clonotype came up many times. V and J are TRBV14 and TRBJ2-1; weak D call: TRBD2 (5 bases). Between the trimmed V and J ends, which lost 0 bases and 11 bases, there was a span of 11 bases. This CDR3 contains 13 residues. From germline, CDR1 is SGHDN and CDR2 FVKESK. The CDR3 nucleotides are TGTGCCAGCAGCCAAGATACGGCGGGTAAGCAGTTCTTC. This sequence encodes CASSQDTAGKQFF.

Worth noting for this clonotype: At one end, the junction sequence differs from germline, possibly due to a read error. The CDR3, as DNA: TGTGCCAGCAGCCAAGATTCGTCCCGAAAGACGTTT. Protein product: CASSQDSSRKTF. This chain joins TRBV3-1 and TRBJ1-5, with no clear D. Germline lookup yields CDR1 LGHDT and CDR2 YNNKEL (reference sequence). This CDR3 contains 12 residues.

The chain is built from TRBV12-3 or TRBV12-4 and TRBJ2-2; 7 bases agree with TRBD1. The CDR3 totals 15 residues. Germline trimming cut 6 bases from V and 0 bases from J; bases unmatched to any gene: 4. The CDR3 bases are TGTGCCAGCAGGCCCGGGACAGCGAACACCGGGGAGCTGTTTTTT. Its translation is CASRPGTANTGELFF.

CDR3 nucleotides: TGTGCCACGCTGGGTCAAGGGGAGCCGGGAGGCTACACCTTC. Its translation: CATLGQGEPGGYTF. The chain recombines TRBV7-8 with TRBJ1-2; D is perhaps TRBD1 (5 bases). V was clipped by 10 bases and J by 8 bases, with 23 bases between them. The germline V gene encodes CDR1 SGHVS and CDR2 FQNEAQ. The length of the CDR3 is 14 residues.

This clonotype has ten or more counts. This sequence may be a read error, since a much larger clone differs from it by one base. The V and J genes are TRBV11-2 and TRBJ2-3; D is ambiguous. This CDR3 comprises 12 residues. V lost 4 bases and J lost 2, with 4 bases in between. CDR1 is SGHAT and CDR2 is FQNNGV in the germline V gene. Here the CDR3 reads CASSYVTDTQYF. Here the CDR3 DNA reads TGTGCCAGCAGCTATGTCACAGATACGCAGTATTTT. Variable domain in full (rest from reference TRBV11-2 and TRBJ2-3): EAGVAQSPRYKIIEKRQSVAFWCNPISGHATLYWYQQILGQGPKLLIQFQNNGVVDDSQLPKDRFSAERLKGVDSTLKIQPAKLEDSAVYLCASSYVTDTQYFGPGTRLTVL.

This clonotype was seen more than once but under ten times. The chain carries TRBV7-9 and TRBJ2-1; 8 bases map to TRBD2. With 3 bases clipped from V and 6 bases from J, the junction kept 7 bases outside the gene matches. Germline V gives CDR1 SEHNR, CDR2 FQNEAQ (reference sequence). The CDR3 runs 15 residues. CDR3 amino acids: CASSFASGRPNEQFF. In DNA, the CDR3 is TGTGCCAGCAGCTTTGCTAGCGGGCGACCCAATGAGCAGTTCTTC. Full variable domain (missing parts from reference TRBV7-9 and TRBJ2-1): DTGVSQNPRHKITKRGQNVTFRCDPISEHNRLYWYRQTLGQGPEFLTYFQNEAQLEKSRLLSDRFSAERPKGSFSTLEIQRTEQGDSAMYLCASSFASGRPNEQFFGPGTRLTVL.